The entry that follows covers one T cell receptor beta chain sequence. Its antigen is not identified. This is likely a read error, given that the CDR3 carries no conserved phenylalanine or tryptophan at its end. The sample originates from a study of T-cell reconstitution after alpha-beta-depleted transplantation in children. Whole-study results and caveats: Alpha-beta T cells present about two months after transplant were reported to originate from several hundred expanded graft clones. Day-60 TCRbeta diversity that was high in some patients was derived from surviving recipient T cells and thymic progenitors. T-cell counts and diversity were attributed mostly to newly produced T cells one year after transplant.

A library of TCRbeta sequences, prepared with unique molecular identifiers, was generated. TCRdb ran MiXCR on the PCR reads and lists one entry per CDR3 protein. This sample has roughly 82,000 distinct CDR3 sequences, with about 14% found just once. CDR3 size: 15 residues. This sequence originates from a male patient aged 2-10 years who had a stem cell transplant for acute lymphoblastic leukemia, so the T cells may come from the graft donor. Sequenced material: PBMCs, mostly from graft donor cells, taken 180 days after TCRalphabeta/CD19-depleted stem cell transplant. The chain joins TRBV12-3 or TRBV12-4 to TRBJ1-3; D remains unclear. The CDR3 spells CTSSPNLISGNTIYY. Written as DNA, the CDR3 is TGTACCAGCAGTCCCAATCTAATAAGCGGAAACACCATATATTAT.